A single sample gave rise to the 30 T cell receptor beta chains below, sequenced in a study of T cell changes during pregnancy in multiple sclerosis. Assay used: immunoSEQ multiplex PCR; TCRdb lists only in-frame clones, some missing. The table includes about 96,000 clones, 85% to 95% detected once. Sequencing used peripheral blood, obtained in the first trimester of pregnancy. These TCRs come from a female donor with multiple sclerosis, enrolled in a pregnancy study.

CDR3: CASSLVDSKRTQYF. The CDR3 bases are TGTGCCAGCAGCTTAGTTGACTCCAAGAGAACCCAGTACTTC. The V gene is TRBV7-9, the J gene TRBJ2-5; no definite D call. The germline V gene has CDR1 SEHNR and CDR2 FQNEAQ (reference sequence). Trimming pared 1 base from V and 8 bases from J, leaving 14 bases between. The CDR3 loop spans 14 amino acids.

J is TRBJ2-7 and V is TRBV28; 12 positions match TRBD2. With V trimmed by 0 bases and J by 4 bases, 4 bases remained unmatched. Germline V lookup: CDR1 MDHEN, CDR2 SYDVKM. This CDR3 has 16 residues. The CDR3 reads CASSLWTSGRAYEQYF. The CDR3 region has the DNA TGTGCCAGCAGTTTATGGACTAGCGGGAGAGCATACGAGCAGTACTTC.

CDR3 in DNA: TGTGCCAGCAGCGAGGGGGCCGGATTCTACGAGCAGTACTTC. Residues: CASSEGAGFYEQYF. The chain links TRBV7-9 to TRBJ2-7; TRBD1 agrees at 7 bases. The V and J ends lost 5 bases and 3 bases, in that order; junction bases with no gene match: 7. The CDR3 runs to 14 residues. CDR1 SEHNR and CDR2 FQNEAQ come from the germline V gene (reference sequence).

As DNA, the CDR3 is TGTGCCAGCAGTTCCCTACCGGTTAACGGGGGTGAAGCTTTCTTT. It is translated as CASSSLPVNGGEAFF. V usage is TRBV28 and J usage is TRBJ1-1, with TRBD1 as a possible D gene (5 bases). Germline V gene sequence: CDR1 MDHEN, CDR2 SYDVKM. V lost 4 bases to trimming and J lost 7 bases, with 19 bases between them. The CDR3 sequence is 15 residues long.

This chain connects TRBV10-3 to TRBJ1-2; D is ambiguous. Trimming cost V 3 bases and J 8 bases, with 4 bases left between them. Germline values: CDR1 ENHRY, CDR2 SYGVKD. The CDR3 is made up of 10 amino acids. DNA of the CDR3: TGTGCCATCAGTGACTCGGGCTACACCTTC. Its translation: CAISDSGYTF.

The J gene is TRBJ1-4, the V gene TRBV5-1; 12 bases line up with TRBD1. The CDR3 covers 14 residues. Germline V gives CDR1 SGHRS, CDR2 YFSETQ. Trimming took 9 bases from V and 8 from J; bases not matched to a gene: 8. CDR3 loop: CANGTGGILEKLFF. CDR3 bases: TGCGCCAACGGGACAGGGGGCATCTTGGAAAAACTGTTTTTT.

A single count supports this clone. The J gene is TRBJ2-6, the V gene TRBV5-5; the D gene is possibly TRBD1 (5 bases). Germline V lookup: CDR1 SGHKS, CDR2 YYEKEE (reference sequence). V lost 1 base and J 1 base, leaving 6 bases between the germline ends. The CDR3 is made up of 15 amino acids. The chain's CDR3 is CASSLSGSGANVLTF. Written as DNA, the CDR3 is TGTGCCAGCAGCTTGTCAGGGTCTGGGGCCAACGTCCTGACTTTC. The variable domain in full, with the rest retrieved from reference TRBV5-5 and TRBJ2-6, is DAGVTQSPTHLIKTRGQQVTLRCSPISGHKSVSWYQQVLGQGPQFIFQYYEKEERGRGNFPDRFSARQFPNYSSELNVNALLLGDSALYLCASSLSGSGANVLTFGAGSRLTVL.

The CDR3 region is CASSGQGLTEAFF. The CDR3, as DNA: TGTGCCAGCAGCGGACAGGGGTTAACTGAAGCTTTCTTT. The rearrangement joins TRBV9 to TRBJ1-1, with 8 nucleotides matching TRBD1. Germline assignment: CDR1 SGDLS and CDR2 YYNGEE. The CDR3 has 13 residues. Germline trimming cut 3 bases from V and 5 bases from J; bases unmatched to any gene: 3.

This chain joins TRBV9 and TRBJ1-4, with a weak D call TRBD1 (5 bases). Trimming pared 0 bases from V and 8 bases from J, leaving 14 bases between. Germline V CDR1 and CDR2: SGDLS, YYNGEE. The CDR3 is 15 residues long. The CDR3 coding sequence is TGTGCCAGCAGCGTAGTAGGAGGGGAGGGAGAAAAACTGTTTTTT. Residues: CASSVVGGEGEKLFF.

This chain joins TRBV27 and TRBJ2-2, with a weak D call TRBD2 (5 bases). The CDR3 runs to 13 residues. V was trimmed by 6 bases and J by 1 base, leaving 6 bases between them. Germline V CDR1 and CDR2: MNHEY, SMNVEV (reference sequence). This CDR3 is CASREENTGELFF. As DNA, the CDR3 is TGTGCCAGCAGGGAGGAGAACACCGGGGAGCTGTTTTTT.

The rearrangement uses TRBV12-2 and TRBJ2-3; TRBD1 is the table's D call and was not checked against the DNA. TRBV12-2 is a pseudogene locus. The CDR3 has 16 amino acids. The CDR3 protein is CASRLPGQASTDTQYF. In DNA, the CDR3 is TGTGCAAGTCGCCTCCCGGGACAGGCGAGCACAGATACGCAGTATTTT.

This rearrangement joins TRBV27 to TRBJ2-1; D is undetermined. CDR1 is MNHEY, CDR2 SMNVEV, per germline (reference sequence). The CDR3 runs to 18 residues. V lost 4 bases, J lost 0 bases, and 19 bases lay in between. The CDR3 region has the DNA TGTGCCAGCAGTTCATGGTTGGCCCGGAGTATCTCCTACAATGAGCAGTTCTTC. Protein sequence: CASSSWLARSISYNEQFF.

This CDR3 reads CASSSRGGETQYF. Here the CDR3 DNA reads TGTGCCAGCAGCTCCCGAGGTGGAGAGACCCAGTACTTC. This chain uses TRBV7-3 with TRBJ2-5, with D unclear. The CDR3 consists of 13 residues. The V gene lost 4 bases and the J gene lost 4 bases, with 10 bases spanning the gap. Per the germline V gene, CDR1 is SGHTA and CDR2 is FQGTGA.

The chain couples TRBV4-1 to TRBJ2-2; 7 bases line up with TRBD2. From germline, CDR1 is MGHRA and CDR2 YSYEKL. The V and J ends lost 0 bases and 2 bases, in that order; junction bases with no gene match: 6. The CDR3 contains 17 residues. CDR3 region: CASSQDPGGSNTGELFF. CDR3 nucleotides: TGCGCCAGCAGCCAAGATCCAGGCGGGAGTAACACCGGGGAGCTGTTTTTT.

CDR3 amino acids: CASSTSGPGTGERSRSNQPQHF. In DNA form, the CDR3 reads TGTGCCAGTAGTACATCCGGCCCCGGGACAGGGGAGCGGTCCCGTAGCAATCAGCCCCAGCATTTT. The chain links TRBV19 to TRBJ1-5; 10 nucleotides agree with TRBD1. The CDR3 is 22 amino acids. Germline V CDR1 and CDR2: LNHDA, SQIVND (reference sequence). V was pared by 4 bases and J by 0 bases, with 21 bases of the junction left unmatched.

V usage is TRBV21-1 and J usage is TRBJ1-5. TRBV21-1 counts as a pseudogene. The CDR3 runs 14 residues. The CDR3 bases are TGTGCCAGCAGCAAGATTAGTAGCAATCAGCCCCAGCATTTT. This sequence encodes CASSKISSNQPQHF.

The chain is built from TRBV5-1 and TRBJ2-7; 9 bases agree with TRBD2. After removal of 2 bases from V and 3 bases from J, the junction contained 9 bases not matched to a gene. The CDR3 covers 16 residues. Germline V gene lookup returns CDR1 SGHRS and CDR2 YFSETQ. In nucleotides, the CDR3 is TGCGCCAGCAGCTTAATAGCGGGAGACCCTAGCTACGAGCAGTACTTC. It is translated as CASSLIAGDPSYEQYF.

The table lists this clone with a count of one. The rearrangement joins TRBV9 to TRBJ2-7, with 11 bases fitting TRBD2. Looked up from germline, CDR1 is SGDLS and CDR2 is YYNGEE. The CDR3 has 17 amino acids. Unmatched junction bases numbered 6, after V lost 0 bases and J lost 1 base. The CDR3 DNA is TGTGCCAGCAGCGTAGGCCTAGCGGGAGGTATATCCTACGAGCAGTACTTC. As protein: CASSVGLAGGISYEQYF.

The genes are TRBV11-2 and TRBJ1-2; D may be TRBD1 (5 bases). Trimming shortened V by 5 bases and J by 9 bases, and 16 bases separated the two germline ends. The germline CDR1 and CDR2 sequences are SGHAT and FQNNGV. The CDR3 contains 13 residues. In nucleotides, the CDR3 is TGTGCCAGCAGCCACTTACAAGGGGCGAGCTACACCTTC. Residues: CASSHLQGASYTF.

This rearrangement joins TRBV6-5 to TRBJ2-3, with unresolved D. The CDR3 is 15 residues long. The germline gives CDR1 MNHEY, CDR2 SVGAGI. V gave up 6 bases and J gave up 0 bases, with 13 bases separating them. CDR3 sequence: CASRTSAASTDTQYF. The CDR3 DNA sequence: TGTGCCAGCAGGACCTCTGCGGCTAGCACAGATACGCAGTATTTT.

The chain recombines TRBV30 with TRBJ2-3, with D tentatively TRBD2 (7 bases). The germline V gene has CDR1 GTSNPN and CDR2 SVGIG (reference sequence). The length of the CDR3 is 17 residues. V was shortened by 1 base and J by 4 bases, with 21 bases between the two germline ends. CDR3 coding DNA: TGTGCCTGGAGTGACGGAGGGGGGGCACCTTTAGCAGATACGCAGTATTTT. It specifies CAWSDGGGAPLADTQYF.

This chain links TRBV19 with TRBJ2-2; TRBD1 matches at 11 bases. CDR1 LNHDA and CDR2 SQIVND come from the germline V gene (reference sequence). V gave up 9 bases and J gave up 7 bases; unmatched junction bases: 7. This CDR3 has 14 amino acids. The CDR3 coding sequence is TGTGCCAGCCGGACCGGGACAGGGGGCGGGGAGCTGTTTTTT. It encodes CASRTGTGGGELFF.

J is TRBJ2-7 and V is TRBV27; maybe TRBD1 (6 bases). Per germline, CDR1 MNHEY and CDR2 SMNVEV (reference sequence). Trimming removed 7 bases at V and 7 bases at J, with 20 bases between. The CDR3 sequence is 14 residues long. The CDR3 bases are TGTGCCAGCAAGGATAACAGGGTCTCTCAGGAGCAGTACTTC. Its translation is CASKDNRVSQEQYF.

In this sample, this clone turned up once. The chain uses TRBV18 and TRBJ2-4; tentatively, D is TRBD2 (6 bases). The ends were cut back, 3 bases at V and 3 bases at J, with 21 bases in the middle. Germline-derived CDR1 and CDR2 are KGHSH and LQKENI. The CDR3 is 18 residues long. CDR3: CASSPAGGGDHVKNIQYF. CDR3 DNA sequence: TGTGCCAGCTCACCGGCGGGCGGAGGGGATCATGTCAAAAACATTCAGTACTTC.

For the CDR3, the DNA is TGCAGCGTTAACAGGGGACCCTACGAGCAGTACTTC. Protein product: CSVNRGPYEQYF. The chain has TRBV29-1 and TRBJ2-7; the match to TRBD1 covers 7 bases. From germline, CDR1 is SQVTM and CDR2 ANQGSEA. V lost 5 bases to trimming and J lost 2 bases; unmatched junction nucleotides: 3. The CDR3 loop spans 12 amino acids.

In its sample, this clone was seen once. The genes are TRBV14 and TRBJ1-2; possible D gene TRBD1, 6 bases. The V gene's germline CDR1 is SGHDN and CDR2 FVKESK. The CDR3 is 14 residues long. The ends were cut back, 1 base at V and 8 bases at J, with 14 bases in the middle. CDR3 DNA sequence: TGTGCCAGCAGCCAAGGGGGGGGCGCATTCGGCTACACCTTC. Translation gives CASSQGGGAFGYTF.

The chain is built from TRBV5-5 and TRBJ2-1; 9 bases match TRBD1. Trimming cost V 3 bases and J 7 bases; bases outside gene matches: 8. Germline V CDR1 and CDR2: SGHKS, YYEKEE (reference sequence). The CDR3 extends over 15 amino acids. In nucleotides, the CDR3 is TGTGCCAGCAGCTCTATACAGGGGGCTTATAATGAGCAGTTCTTC. As protein: CASSSIQGAYNEQFF. Filled out from reference TRBV5-5 and TRBJ2-1, the complete variable domain reads DAGVTQSPTHLIKTRGQQVTLRCSPISGHKSVSWYQQVLGQGPQFIFQYYEKEERGRGNFPDRFSARQFPNYSSELNVNALLLGDSALYLCASSSIQGAYNEQFFGPGTRLTVL.

The chain links TRBV19 to TRBJ2-2, with TRBD2 identical over 7 bases. The CDR3 extends over 18 amino acids. Germline V gene sequence: CDR1 LNHDA, CDR2 SQIVND (reference sequence). The J segment lost 4 bases and the V segment lost 0 bases, leaving 11 bases of the junction unmatched. The CDR3 nucleotides read TGTGCCAGTAGTATAGATCTGAGGCGGGAGTACGCCACCGGGGAGCTGTTTTTT. Translated: CASSIDLRREYATGELFF.

The chain joins TRBV6-6 to TRBJ1-2, with D perhaps TRBD1 (6 bases). The CDR3 length is 13 residues. V dropped 5 bases and J dropped 6 bases, with 13 bases sitting between them. The germline V gene encodes CDR1 MNHNY and CDR2 SVGAGI (reference sequence). This CDR3 is CASSLRGTDGYTF. In DNA, the CDR3 is TGTGCCAGCAGTCTCAGGGGTACCGATGGCTACACCTTC.

The J gene is TRBJ2-7, the V gene TRBV5-4; 13 bases align to TRBD2. Germline V gene data show CDR1 as SGHNT and CDR2 as YYREEE (reference sequence). The CDR3 is made up of 13 amino acids. Trimming cost V 9 bases and J 3 bases; bases outside gene matches: 3. The DNA for the CDR3 is TGTGCCACCGGACTAGCGGGAGTCTACGAGCAGTACTTC. Its protein is CATGLAGVYEQYF.